This T cell receptor (beta chain) was recovered during a study of ipilimumab plus nivolumab after autologous stem cell transplantation. With V trimmed by 3 bases and J by 6 bases, 8 bases remained unmatched. Germline assignment: CDR1 SGHNT and CDR2 YYREEE (reference sequence). The CDR3 is 16 residues long. Measured with immunoSEQ multiplex PCR; TCRdb has only the in-frame clones, and not every one. This sample has approximately 80,000 clones; around 80% occur once, and the top ten carry roughly 2%. The source was PBMCs, collected in a trial of ipilimumab plus nivolumab as post-transplant consolidation. The origin of this receptor is a male donor with diffuse large B-cell lymphoma. The chain couples TRBV5-4 to TRBJ2-3, with TRBD2 identical over 12 bases. In DNA, the CDR3 is TGTGCCAGCAGCTCGCTAGCGGGGGGGCGGTTCGATACGCAGTATTTT. It encodes CASSSLAGGRFDTQYF.